Listed below are T cell receptor beta chains from one sample, sequenced in a study of T cell changes during pregnancy in multiple sclerosis. TCRdb's copy holds only in-frame clones and misses some; the assay was immunoSEQ multiplex PCR. This table holds some 48,000 clones, around 96% found once. Specimen: peripheral blood, collected in the second trimester of pregnancy. The source of these receptors is a female donor with multiple sclerosis, enrolled in a pregnancy study. Each CDR3 is given with its conserved first and last residue. A D gene is named only where the DNA matches it firmly. Size is omitted from some rows. Given values are once, few, many or a class for expanded clones.

v_gene: TRBV7-6
abundance: .
j_gene: TRBJ2-3
d_gene: TRBD2
CDR3aa: CASSLASQRGGRLTDTQYF
CDR3nt: TGTGCCAGCAGCTTAGCGAGCCAGCGGGGGGGCCGTCTCACAGATACGCAGTATTTT

v_gene: TRBV5-1
abundance: .
j_gene: TRBJ2-2
d_gene: .
CDR3aa: CASSPGTITGELFF
CDR3nt: TGCGCCAGCAGCCCGGGAACTATTACCGGGGAGCTGTTTTTT

v_gene: TRBV5-1
abundance: .
j_gene: TRBJ1-2
d_gene: TRBD1
CDR3aa: CASSSISTGANYGYTF
CDR3nt: TGCGCCAGCAGTTCCATATCCACAGGGGCTAACTATGGCTACACCTTC

v_gene: TRBV2
abundance: .
j_gene: TRBJ1-5
d_gene: .
CDR3aa: CASSEEGSNQPQHF
CDR3nt: TGTGCCAGCAGTGAAGAGGGGTCCAATCAGCCCCAGCATTTT

v_gene: TRBV12-5
abundance: .
j_gene: TRBJ1-1
d_gene: .
CDR3aa: CASASSGGNTEAFF
CDR3nt: TGTGCTAGTGCTTCAAGCGGGGGGAACACTGAAGCTTTCTTT

v_gene: TRBV28
abundance: few
j_gene: TRBJ1-5
d_gene: TRBD1
CDR3aa: CATQGTNQPQHF
CDR3nt: TGTGCCACACAGGGGACCAATCAGCCCCAGCATTTT

v_gene: TRBV9
abundance: .
j_gene: TRBJ2-1
d_gene: .
CDR3aa: CASSIESRRRPLDEQFF
CDR3nt: TGTGCCAGCAGCATAGAAAGCCGACGGCGGCCTCTGGATGAGCAGTTCTTC

v_gene: TRBV27
abundance: .
j_gene: TRBJ1-5
d_gene: TRBD1
CDR3aa: CASSSRTGVNQPQHF
CDR3nt: TGTGCCAGCAGTTCCCGGACAGGAGTCAATCAGCCCCAGCATTTT

v_gene: TRBV7-9
abundance: .
j_gene: TRBJ1-4
d_gene: .
CDR3aa: CASSYREKLFF
CDR3nt: TGTGCCAGCAGCTACCGGGAAAAACTGTTTTTT

v_gene: TRBV29-1
abundance: .
j_gene: TRBJ1-1
d_gene: TRBD1
CDR3aa: CSATKAAGGITEAFF
CDR3nt: TGCAGCGCGACAAAGGCGGCAGGGGGTATCACTGAAGCTTTCTTT

v_gene: TRBV21-1
abundance: .
j_gene: TRBJ2-7
d_gene: .
CDR3aa: CASSINQRDRDRYEQYF
CDR3nt: TGTGCCAGCAGCATAAACCAGAGAGACAGGGATCGATACGAGCAGTACTTC

v_gene: TRBV15
abundance: .
j_gene: TRBJ1-5
d_gene: TRBD1
CDR3aa: CATSRDSGPGGNRNQPQHF
CDR3nt: TGTGCCACCAGCAGAGATAGTGGGCCAGGGGGCAATAGAAATCAGCCCCAGCATTTT

v_gene: TRBV19
abundance: .
j_gene: TRBJ1-3
d_gene: .
CDR3aa: CASRPRGSGNTIYF
CDR3nt: TGTGCCAGTAGACCCAGGGGCTCTGGAAACACCATATATTTT

v_gene: TRBV5-8
abundance: .
j_gene: TRBJ1-1
d_gene: TRBD1
CDR3aa: CASSTGQGPNTEAFF
CDR3nt: TGTGCCAGCAGCACGGGACAGGGACCGAACACTGAAGCTTTCTTT

v_gene: TRBV5-4
abundance: once
j_gene: TRBJ2-3
d_gene: .
CDR3aa: CASSAPNSDTQYF
CDR3nt: TGTGCCAGCAGCGCGCCTAACTCAGATACGCAGTATTTT

v_gene: TRBV7-6
abundance: once
j_gene: TRBJ1-1
d_gene: .
CDR3aa: CASSLGRGDTEAFF
CDR3nt: TGTGCCAGCAGCTTAGGGCGGGGGGACACTGAAGCTTTCTTT

v_gene: TRBV6-6
abundance: .
j_gene: TRBJ2-1
d_gene: TRBD1
CDR3aa: CASSYSGQGSTREQFF
CDR3nt: TGTGCCAGCAGTTACTCGGGACAGGGTAGTACTAGAGAGCAGTTCTTC

v_gene: TRBV6-4
abundance: .
j_gene: TRBJ2-3
d_gene: .
CDR3aa: CASSPEHGGTTDTQYF
CDR3nt: TGTGCCAGCAGTCCCGAGCACGGAGGCACAACAGATACGCAGTATTTT

v_gene: TRBV27
abundance: once
j_gene: TRBJ2-3
d_gene: .
CDR3aa: CASSHGAKDTQYF
CDR3nt: TGTGCCAGCAGTCACGGAGCTAAGGATACGCAGTATTTT

v_gene: TRBV5-4
abundance: .
j_gene: TRBJ2-3
d_gene: TRBD2
CDR3aa: CASSSGLAGGATDTQYF
CDR3nt: TGTGCCAGCAGCTCGGGACTAGCGGGGGGTGCCACAGATACGCAGTATTTT

v_gene: TRBV10-2
abundance: once
j_gene: TRBJ1-1
d_gene: .
CDR3aa: CASSAPGRSPGEAFF
CDR3nt: TGCGCCAGCAGTGCGCCCGGGAGGTCTCCCGGAGAAGCTTTCTTT

v_gene: TRBV11-2
abundance: .
j_gene: TRBJ1-1
d_gene: .
CDR3aa: CASSPVTRNPEAFF
CDR3nt: TGTGCCAGCAGCCCGGTTACGAGGAACCCCGAAGCTTTCTTT

v_gene: TRBV27
abundance: .
j_gene: TRBJ2-7
d_gene: .
CDR3aa: CASSPLGGEQYF
CDR3nt: TGTGCCAGCAGTCCTCTGGGGGGCGAGCAGTACTTC

v_gene: TRBV7-9
abundance: .
j_gene: TRBJ1-1
d_gene: .
CDR3aa: CASSRPGAEAFF
CDR3nt: TGTGCCAGCAGCAGACCAGGGGCTGAAGCTTTCTTT

v_gene: TRBV6-5
abundance: .
j_gene: TRBJ2-2
d_gene: TRBD2
CDR3aa: CASSYGTSGPGELFF
CDR3nt: TGTGCCAGCAGTTATGGGACTAGCGGGCCCGGGGAGCTGTTTTTT

v_gene: TRBV7-2
abundance: .
j_gene: TRBJ1-1
d_gene: TRBD1
CDR3aa: CASSLVRGHTEAFF
CDR3nt: TGTGCCAGCAGCTTAGTCAGGGGGCACACTGAAGCTTTCTTT

v_gene: TRBV11-2
abundance: once
j_gene: TRBJ1-6
d_gene: .
CDR3aa: CASSPGTDWSPLHF
CDR3nt: TGTGCCAGCAGCCCGGGGACTGATTGGTCACCCCTCCACTTT

v_gene: TRBV14
abundance: .
j_gene: TRBJ2-2
d_gene: .
CDR3aa: CASSQVQAPTGELFF
CDR3nt: TGTGCCAGCAGCCAAGTACAGGCCCCCACCGGGGAGCTGTTTTTT

v_gene: TRBV4-1
abundance: .
j_gene: TRBJ2-3
d_gene: TRBD2
CDR3aa: CASSQDGTTADTQYF
CDR3nt: TGCGCCAGCAGCCAAGATGGGACTACAGCAGATACGCAGTATTTT

v_gene: TRBV12-5
abundance: .
j_gene: TRBJ1-5
d_gene: TRBD1
CDR3aa: CASGLDGDSNNQPQHF
CDR3nt: TGTGCTAGTGGTTTGGACGGGGACAGCAACAATCAGCCCCAGCATTTT

v_gene: TRBV18
abundance: .
j_gene: TRBJ2-5
d_gene: .
CDR3aa: CASSPVAALQGAQYF
CDR3nt: TGTGCCAGCTCACCAGTTGCAGCCCTTCAAGGGGCCCAGTACTTC

v_gene: TRBV29-1
abundance: .
j_gene: TRBJ2-7
d_gene: TRBD1
CDR3aa: CSVGHGQGFYEQYF
CDR3nt: TGCAGCGTCGGGCACGGACAGGGATTTTACGAGCAGTACTTC

v_gene: TRBV25-1
abundance: once
j_gene: TRBJ1-4
d_gene: .
CDR3aa: CASSDRGNHNEKLFF
CDR3nt: TGTGCCAGCAGTGACCGGGGGAATCATAATGAAAAACTGTTTTTT

v_gene: TRBV7-2
abundance: .
j_gene: TRBJ2-7
d_gene: .
CDR3aa: CASAPVRWGITYEQYF
CDR3nt: TGTGCCAGTGCTCCAGTGAGGTGGGGCATTACCTACGAGCAGTACTTC

v_gene: TRBV7-9
abundance: .
j_gene: TRBJ2-7
d_gene: TRBD1
CDR3aa: CASSQTGGKSYEQYF
CDR3nt: TGTGCCAGCAGCCAGACAGGGGGGAAGTCCTACGAGCAGTACTTC

v_gene: TRBV11-2
abundance: .
j_gene: TRBJ1-3
d_gene: .
CDR3aa: CASSFGGGLGSGNTIYF
CDR3nt: TGTGCCAGCAGCTTCGGGGGGGGCCTGGGGTCTGGAAACACCATATATTTT

v_gene: TRBV29-1
abundance: .
j_gene: TRBJ1-1
d_gene: TRBD1
CDR3aa: CSVAGRDRGKAFF
CDR3nt: TGCAGCGTTGCGGGCCGGGACAGGGGAAAAGCTTTCTTT

v_gene: TRBV2
abundance: once
j_gene: TRBJ2-1
d_gene: TRBD2
CDR3aa: CATGTSGRYEQFF
CDR3nt: TGTGCCACCGGGACTAGCGGGAGATATGAGCAGTTCTTC

v_gene: TRBV7-2
abundance: .
j_gene: TRBJ2-5
d_gene: .
CDR3aa: CASSLARGGKGQETQYF
CDR3nt: TGTGCCAGCAGCTTAGCCCGTGGGGGGAAGGGGCAAGAGACCCAGTACTTC

v_gene: TRBV4-3
abundance: .
j_gene: TRBJ1-5
d_gene: TRBD1
CDR3aa: CASSQDWDRGYSNQPQHF
CDR3nt: TGCGCCAGCAGCCAAGATTGGGACAGGGGTTATAGCAATCAGCCCCAGCATTTT

v_gene: TRBV2
abundance: .
j_gene: TRBJ2-3
d_gene: TRBD2
CDR3aa: CASSGTSGGTDTQYF
CDR3nt: TGTGCCAGCAGTGGTACTAGCGGGGGCACAGATACGCAGTATTTT

v_gene: TRBV19
abundance: .
j_gene: TRBJ2-7
d_gene: TRBD2
CDR3aa: CASSIGTSGSISYEQYF
CDR3nt: TGTGCCAGTAGTATAGGGACTAGCGGGTCGATCTCCTACGAGCAGTACTTC

v_gene: TRBV5-4
abundance: .
j_gene: TRBJ2-1
d_gene: TRBD1
CDR3aa: CASSKTGTGGNEQFF
CDR3nt: TGTGCCAGCAGCAAAACCGGGACAGGGGGCAATGAGCAGTTCTTC

v_gene: TRBV27
abundance: .
j_gene: TRBJ2-3
d_gene: .
CDR3aa: CASSFGGASTDTQYF
CDR3nt: TGTGCCAGCAGTTTTGGCGGGGCTAGCACAGATACGCAGTATTTT

v_gene: TRBV7-3
abundance: once
j_gene: TRBJ2-3
d_gene: TRBD2
CDR3aa: CASSLRGGAPADTQYF
CDR3nt: TGTGCCAGCAGCTTACGCGGGGGGGCTCCTGCGGATACGCAGTATTTT

v_gene: TRBV30
abundance: .
j_gene: TRBJ1-3
d_gene: .
CDR3aa: CAWTQGPSGNTIYF
CDR3nt: TGTGCCTGGACTCAGGGTCCCTCTGGAAACACCATATATTTT

v_gene: TRBV28
abundance: .
j_gene: TRBJ2-7
d_gene: TRBD2
CDR3aa: CASGPGGQGYEQYF
CDR3nt: TGTGCCAGCGGGCCGGGGGGGCAGGGCTACGAGCAGTACTTC

v_gene: TRBV5-1
abundance: .
j_gene: TRBJ2-2
d_gene: .
CDR3aa: CASSLSPETGELFF
CDR3nt: TGCGCCAGCAGCTTGTCGCCGGAGACCGGGGAGCTGTTTTTT

v_gene: TRBV7-9
abundance: .
j_gene: TRBJ1-6
d_gene: TRBD1
CDR3aa: CASSHDRDNSPLHF
CDR3nt: TGTGCCAGCAGCCATGACAGGGATAATTCACCCCTCCACTTT

v_gene: TRBV4-2
abundance: .
j_gene: TRBJ2-2
d_gene: .
CDR3aa: CASSQVGSRNTGELFF
CDR3nt: TGTGCCAGCAGCCAAGTGGGTAGCCGAAACACCGGGGAGCTGTTTTTT

v_gene: TRBV10-3
abundance: .
j_gene: TRBJ1-6
d_gene: TRBD1
CDR3aa: CAISLEAGGDSPLHF
CDR3nt: TGTGCCATCAGCTTGGAGGCAGGGGGCGATTCACCCCTCCACTTT